This T cell receptor (beta chain) is drawn from a study of blood T cells in healthy people across ages. The study, taken as a whole, reports: One million T cells yielded diversity estimates that were considered underestimates. Observed TCR beta diversity per million T cells went down as age went up. This fall followed a roughly linear course with age.

The V gene end was trimmed by 6 bases and the J gene end by 6 bases; junction bases not matched to a gene: 8. This CDR3 is 14 amino acids long. A second PCR, run for roughly 7 to 12 cycles, used a sample-barcoded 5' primer plus a J-beta primer mix. TCRdb re-analysed the 5' RACE reads in MiXCR, keeping a single row per CDR3 protein. Found here are about 930,000 distinct CDR3 sequences, roughly 29% of them singletons; the top ten hold approximately 10%. Concerning this clonotype: The antigen remains undetermined.

The data also belong to a second study, concerning T cells of mothers and their children.

The sequencing input was blood. The chain links TRBV12-3 or TRBV12-4 to TRBJ1-2, with 9 positions matching TRBD1. This TCR was recovered from a woman aged 40 to 50 in good health. CDR3 in amino acids: CASRRTGDADGYTF. In nucleotides, the CDR3 is TGTGCCAGCAGAAGGACAGGGGACGCGGATGGCTACACCTTC.